The clone carrying this TCR beta chain was detected ten times or more. The antigen is undetermined. A clone one base away is much larger, so this may be a read error. Treatment of any kind had been given to no patient before thyroid surgery. TCRdb reprocessed the PCR reads using MiXCR. The top ten clones hold around 8.8% of a sample with 89,000 or so clones, around 9.1% of them seen once. This CDR3 is 14 amino acids long. In germline, CDR1 is LNHDA, CDR2 SQIVND (reference sequence). These data are taken from a study of metastatic and nonmetastatic thyroid tumors. Study background: Repertoires from malignant and benign thyroid patients were compared across blood and tumor or nodule tissue.

Overall study findings and caveats: According to reports, the diversity of TCR beta was significantly higher in malignant thyroid tumors than in benign nodules, and this held in both blood and tumor samples.

The clonotype comes from a female donor with papillary thyroid cancer or a benign thyroid nodule (not recorded which). Some clones in this sample may be carry-over from other donors' samples. The chain couples TRBV19 to TRBJ2-2; perhaps TRBD2 as D (5 bases). Sequenced material: blood. The CDR3 sequence is CATSDRYSTGELSF. The CDR3 nucleotides read TGTGCCACCTCGGACCGGTATAGCACCGGGGAGCTGTCTTTT.